The present entry profiles one TCR beta chain with its context. The assay was immunoSEQ multiplex PCR, and TCRdb's table has in-frame clones only and misses some. The table has some 260,000 clones, roughly 82% seen once. V dropped 5 bases and J dropped 4 bases, with 12 bases sitting between them. The CDR3 loop spans 14 amino acids. Germline CDR1 is SGHNT and CDR2 is YYREEE (reference sequence). These data belong to a study of blood T cell repertoires in COVID-19. In the study overall: The analysed material was cDNA or gDNA that came from T cells, B-cell-depleted T cells, or PBMCs.

The chain uses TRBV5-4 and TRBJ1-4; tentative D call: TRBD1 (5 bases). The specimen was peripheral blood. The TCR sequence derives from an elderly woman with active or convalescent COVID-19. The CDR3 spells CASSREQGNEKLFF. The CDR3 bases are TGTGCCAGCAGTCGGGAGCAGGGTAATGAAAAACTGTTTTTT.